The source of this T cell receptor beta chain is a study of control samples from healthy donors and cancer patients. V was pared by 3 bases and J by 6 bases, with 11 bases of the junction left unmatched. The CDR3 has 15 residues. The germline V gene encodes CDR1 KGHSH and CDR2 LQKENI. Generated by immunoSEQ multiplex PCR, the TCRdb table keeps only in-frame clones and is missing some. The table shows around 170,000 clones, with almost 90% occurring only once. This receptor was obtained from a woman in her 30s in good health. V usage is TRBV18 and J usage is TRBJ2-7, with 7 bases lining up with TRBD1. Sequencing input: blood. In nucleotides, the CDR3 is TGTGCCAGCTCACCCCCCCCAACAGGGGCCACCGAGCAGTACTTC. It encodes CASSPPPTGATEQYF. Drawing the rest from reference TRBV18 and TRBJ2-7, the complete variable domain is NAGVMQNPRHLVRRRGQEARLRCSPMKGHSHVYWYRQLPEEGLKFMVYLQKENIIDESGMPKERFSAEFPKEGPSILRIQQVVRGDSAAYFCASSPPPTGATEQYFGPGTRLTVT.